The 25 T cell receptor beta chains below were found in one sample sequenced in a study of T cells in Graves' hyperthyroidism and ophthalmopathy. The source material, RNA transcripts, was used to amplify TCR beta CDR3 regions. First-round RT-PCR with HTBI primers amplified the TCR CDR3 region. TCRdb re-analysed the multiplex PCR reads in MiXCR, keeping a single row per CDR3 protein. The table has fewer than 450,000 distinct CDR3 sequences, approximately 17% seen once. Sequenced: blood. Receptors were obtained from a man between 18 and 29 years old with Graves' ophthalmopathy.

This clonotype was seen at least ten times. V gene TRBV2 combines with J gene TRBJ2-5, with D hard to call. Trimming pared 10 bases from V and 1 base from J, leaving 28 bases between. The CDR3 extends over 18 amino acids. Germline lookup yields CDR1 SNHLY and CDR2 FYNNEI. Here the CDR3 DNA reads TGTGCCATCCTAACGTGGTTCCCGCTTGGGCTCGGCCAAGAGACCCAGTACTTC. Protein: CAILTWFPLGLGQETQYF.

This clonotype was counted only a few times. Germline and junction disagree at one end, which may indicate a read error. V and J are TRBV6-2 or TRBV6-3 and TRBJ1-6, with 7 bases matching TRBD1. The CDR3 is 14 residues long. Germline V gives CDR1 MNHEY, CDR2 SVGEGT. CDR3 DNA sequence: TGTGCCAGCTCTCGATGGGACAGACATTCACTCCTCCACTTT. Protein: CASSRWDRHSLLHF.

This clonotype was detected many times. The chain carries TRBV20-1 and TRBJ2-7; 13 bases are a match to TRBD2. CDR1 and CDR2 from the germline V gene are DFQATT and SNEGSKA (reference sequence). The CDR3 runs to 15 residues. J was trimmed by 2 bases and V by 5 bases; bases with no gene match: 6. DNA for the CDR3: TGCAGTGCTCAAAAGACTAGCGGGGGGCCCTACGAGCAGTACTTC. This translates into CSAQKTSGGPYEQYF.

This clonotype was observed a handful of times. The rearrangement links TRBV4-1 to TRBJ2-7; D is uncertain. The CDR3 sequence is 13 residues long. V lost 4 bases and J 3 bases, leaving 10 bases between the germline ends. CDR1 is MGHRA and CDR2 is YSYEKL in the germline V gene. The CDR3 spells CASSLPDGYEQYF. The CDR3 region has the DNA TGCGCCAGCAGCCTACCGGACGGCTACGAGCAGTACTTC.

There are many counts of this clonotype. The chain combines TRBV13 with TRBJ2-7; TRBD1 might be the D (5 bases). From germline, CDR1 is PRHDT and CDR2 FYEKMQ (reference sequence). The CDR3 totals 14 residues. V lost 5 bases and J 5 bases, leaving 16 bases between the germline ends. As DNA, the CDR3 is TGTGCCAGCAGCGGCGGCAGGGTAGGCGACGAGCAGTACTTC. It yields the protein CASSGGRVGDEQYF.

This clonotype was seen ten or more times. This chain connects TRBV15 to TRBJ2-5; 10 bases align to TRBD1. CDR3 length: 14 residues. The V and J ends lost 3 bases and 2 bases, in that order; junction bases with no gene match: 0. The germline V gene has CDR1 LNHNV and CDR2 YYDKDF (reference sequence). As DNA, the CDR3 is TGTGCCACCAGCAGGGACAGGGGGCAAGAGACCCAGTACTTC. It encodes CATSRDRGQETQYF.

This rearrangement joins TRBV6-5 to TRBJ2-5, with a possible D match to TRBD2 (5 bases). Germline values: CDR1 MNHEY, CDR2 SVGAGI. V dropped 5 bases and J dropped 4 bases, with 14 bases sitting between them. The CDR3 has 14 residues. The CDR3 region is CASSTERGLETQYF. In nucleotides, the CDR3 is TGTGCCAGCAGTACCGAGAGAGGGCTAGAGACCCAGTACTTC.

The chain couples TRBV4-1 to TRBJ2-1, with 8 bases aligning to TRBD2. The CDR3 sequence is 15 residues long. With V trimmed by 5 bases and J by 1 base, 4 bases remained unmatched. The germline V gene encodes CDR1 MGHRA and CDR2 YSYEKL. The CDR3 spells CASSDGRESYNEQFF. In DNA form, the CDR3 reads TGCGCCAGCAGCGACGGGAGGGAATCCTACAATGAGCAGTTCTTC.

This rearrangement joins TRBV19 to TRBJ2-1, with D perhaps matching TRBD2 (6 bases). Trimming cost V 5 bases and J 6 bases, with 14 bases left between them. The CDR3 has 14 amino acids. CDR1 is LNHDA, CDR2 SQIVND, per germline (reference sequence). CDR3 region: CASSLGGWGNEQFF. DNA of the CDR3: TGTGCCAGTAGTCTGGGGGGTTGGGGCAATGAGCAGTTCTTC.

The V call is TRBV20-1, the J call TRBJ1-5; D gene unclear. The CDR3 has 16 amino acids. Germline loops: CDR1 DFQATT, CDR2 SNEGSKA (reference sequence). The V end lost 0 bases, the J end lost 3 bases, and 15 bases lay between the germline ends. CDR3 amino acids: CSARDYRTPVNQPQHF. The CDR3 DNA is TGCAGTGCTAGAGATTATCGGACCCCGGTCAATCAGCCCCAGCATTTT.

The rearrangement links TRBV7-6 to TRBJ1-1; a weak D match, TRBD1 (5 bases). Trimming shortened V by 5 bases and J by 4 bases, and 14 bases separated the two germline ends. This CDR3 has 14 residues. Germline assignment: CDR1 SGHVS and CDR2 FNYEAQ. The CDR3 is CASSEGGGSTEAFF. In DNA, the CDR3 is TGTGCCAGCAGCGAAGGTGGGGGGAGCACTGAAGCTTTCTTT.

This clonotype was recorded many times. The chain employs TRBV7-9 and TRBJ2-3; 7 bases fit TRBD2. The CDR3 has 16 amino acids. V was clipped by 7 bases and J by 2 bases; unmatched bases: 12. CDR1 and CDR2 from the germline V gene are SEHNR and FQNEAQ (reference sequence). CDR3 sequence reads: CASTRSSGYSTDTQYF. The CDR3, as DNA: TGTGCCAGCACCCGGTCTAGCGGTTACTCCACAGATACGCAGTATTTT.

This clonotype was detected many times. The DNA of the CDR3 is TGTGCCAGCAGTGAAGACCGCCCCCCCTACGAGCAGTACTTC. As protein: CASSEDRPPYEQYF. The chain carries TRBV2 and TRBJ2-7, with D hard to call. Germline loops: CDR1 SNHLY, CDR2 FYNNEI. The length of the CDR3 is 14 residues. V lost 1 base, J lost 2 bases, and 9 bases lay in between.

This clonotype has only a few counts. The chain links TRBV5-1 to TRBJ1-1; D is ambiguous. The V gene's germline CDR1 is SGHRS and CDR2 YFSETQ. CDR3 size: 15 residues. V was clipped by 2 bases and J by 5 bases, with 16 bases between them. The CDR3, as DNA: TGCGCCAGCAGCTTATCGATCTCCGTCTCGACTGAAGCTTTCTTT. Encoded protein: CASSLSISVSTEAFF.

The sample holds many counts of this clonotype. This chain joins TRBV28 and TRBJ1-1; perhaps TRBD1 as D (5 bases). Germline V gene sequence: CDR1 MDHEN, CDR2 SYDVKM. The ends were cut back, 2 bases at V and 1 base at J, with 14 bases in the middle. The CDR3 length is 16 residues. CDR3 sequence reads: CASSLPGEGRNTEAFF. In nucleotides, the CDR3 is TGTGCCAGCAGTTTACCGGGGGAGGGTAGGAACACTGAAGCTTTCTTT.

Ten or more counts support this clonotype. The gene calls are TRBV7-2 and TRBJ2-3, with TRBD2 matching 11 bases. Germline-derived CDR1 and CDR2 are SGHTA and FQGNSA. The CDR3 is 16 residues long. The trim removed 5 bases at V and 4 bases at J, leaving 8 bases unmatched. In DNA, the CDR3 is TGTGCCAGCAGCCGATTAGCGGGGGGGCCCTCAGATACGCAGTATTTT. Protein sequence: CASSRLAGGPSDTQYF.

The V gene is TRBV20-1, the J gene TRBJ1-2; D uncertain. Germline CDR1 and CDR2: DFQATT and SNEGSKA (reference sequence). This CDR3 spans 12 amino acids. V shed 3 bases and J shed 2 bases, with 7 bases lying between them. The CDR3 region has the DNA TGCAGTGCTAGCACAGAGAACTATGGCTACACCTTC. Translated: CSASTENYGYTF.

About this clonotype itself: Since a much larger clone is just one base distant, this may be a read error. The chain links TRBV28 to TRBJ2-5, with 9 bases matching TRBD1. The CDR3 runs 15 residues. Germline CDR1 MDHEN, CDR2 SYDVKM. The V and J ends lost 8 bases and 2 bases, in that order; junction bases with no gene match: 9. CDR3 protein: CASSRAGQGQETQYF. DNA for the CDR3: TGTGCCAGCTCACGCGCGGGACAGGGACAAGAGACCCAGTACTTC.

The V and J genes are TRBV12-3 or TRBV12-4 and TRBJ1-1; 8 bases align to TRBD1. The ends lost 2 bases at V and 4 bases at J; junction bases unmatched: 6. The length of the CDR3 is 15 residues. CDR3 residues: CASSLSQGVVTEAFF. In DNA form, the CDR3 reads TGTGCCAGCAGTTTATCACAGGGGGTGGTCACTGAAGCTTTCTTT.

The table lists this clonotype with a few counts. The CDR3 DNA reads TGCAGCGTTGACCGGGGTTCGGGCACCGGGGAGCTGTTTTTT. As protein: CSVDRGSGTGELFF. V and J are TRBV29-1 and TRBJ2-2, with D perhaps TRBD2 (5 bases). The CDR3 has 14 amino acids. With 3 bases removed from V and 4 bases from J, the gap between germline ends came to 12 bases. Germline assignment: CDR1 SQVTM and CDR2 ANQGSEA.

The chain joins TRBV15 to TRBJ1-1; possible D gene TRBD1, 6 bases. The CDR3 extends over 16 amino acids. Germline loops: CDR1 LNHNV, CDR2 YYDKDF (reference sequence). V was pared by 1 base and J by 6 bases, with 18 bases between. The CDR3 loop is CATSRAGAGILAEAFF. CDR3 sequence (DNA): TGTGCCACCAGCAGAGCAGGGGCTGGGATCCTAGCTGAAGCTTTCTTT.

This clonotype appeared many times. This rearrangement joins TRBV3-1 to TRBJ2-5, with D perhaps matching TRBD1 (6 bases). The V gene's germline CDR1 is LGHDT and CDR2 YNNKEL (reference sequence). CDR3 length: 15 residues. V gave up 0 bases and J gave up 5 bases, with 13 bases separating them. The CDR3 spells CASSQDVAQGETQYF. Written as DNA, the CDR3 is TGTGCCAGCAGCCAAGATGTGGCGCAGGGGGAGACCCAGTACTTC.

At least ten counts were recorded for this clonotype. The gene calls are TRBV10-3 and TRBJ2-5; 14 bases line up with TRBD2. The V gene end was trimmed by 4 bases and the J gene end by 5 bases; junction bases not matched to a gene: 0. Germline V lookup: CDR1 ENHRY, CDR2 SYGVKD. The CDR3 sequence is 14 residues long. The CDR3: CAISGTSGGETQYF. CDR3 DNA: TGTGCCATCAGTGGGACTAGCGGGGGGGAGACCCAGTACTTC.

The CDR3 DNA sequence: TGTGCCAGCAGTAACCAAGGACTAGCGGGGGGGACCGGGGAGCTGTTTTTT. This codes for CASSNQGLAGGTGELFF. This chain joins TRBV6-5 and TRBJ2-2, with 15 bases matching TRBD2. The CDR3 has 17 residues. With V trimmed by 5 bases and J by 5 bases, 6 bases remained unmatched. Germline assignment: CDR1 MNHEY and CDR2 SVGAGI.

This clonotype was observed a few times. The J gene is TRBJ2-1, the V gene TRBV2; no clear D gene. CDR1 and CDR2 (germline): SNHLY, FYNNEI. This CDR3 region has 17 residues. Trimming removed 6 bases from V and 6 bases from J, with 24 bases in between. DNA for the CDR3: TGTGCCAGCAGCAACGATCCGGTCCTTTCTGGGTCCAATGAGCAGTTCTTC. Translated, it gives CASSNDPVLSGSNEQFF.